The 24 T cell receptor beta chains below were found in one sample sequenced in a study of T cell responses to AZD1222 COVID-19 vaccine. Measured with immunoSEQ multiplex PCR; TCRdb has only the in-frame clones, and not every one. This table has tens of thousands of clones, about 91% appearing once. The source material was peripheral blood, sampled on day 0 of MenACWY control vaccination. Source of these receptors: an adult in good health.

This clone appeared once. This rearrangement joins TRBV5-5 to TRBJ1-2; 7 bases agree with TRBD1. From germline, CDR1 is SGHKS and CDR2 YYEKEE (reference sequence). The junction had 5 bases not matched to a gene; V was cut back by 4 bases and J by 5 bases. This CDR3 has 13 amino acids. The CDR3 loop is CASSVDRDYGYTF. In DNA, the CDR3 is TGTGCCAGCAGCGTTGACAGGGATTATGGCTACACCTTC.

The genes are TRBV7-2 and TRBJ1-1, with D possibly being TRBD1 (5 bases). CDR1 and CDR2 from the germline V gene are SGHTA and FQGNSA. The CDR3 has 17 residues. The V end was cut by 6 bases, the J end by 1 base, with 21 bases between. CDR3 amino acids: CASSIRRRGTENTEAFF. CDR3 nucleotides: TGTGCCAGCAGTATCAGAAGAAGGGGCACCGAGAACACTGAAGCTTTCTTT.

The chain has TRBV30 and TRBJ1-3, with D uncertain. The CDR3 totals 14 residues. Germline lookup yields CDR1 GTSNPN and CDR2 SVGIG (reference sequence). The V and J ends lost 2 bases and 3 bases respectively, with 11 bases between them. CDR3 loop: CAWSPPLLGNTIYF. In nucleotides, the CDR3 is TGTGCCTGGAGTCCCCCGCTTCTTGGAAACACCATATATTTT.

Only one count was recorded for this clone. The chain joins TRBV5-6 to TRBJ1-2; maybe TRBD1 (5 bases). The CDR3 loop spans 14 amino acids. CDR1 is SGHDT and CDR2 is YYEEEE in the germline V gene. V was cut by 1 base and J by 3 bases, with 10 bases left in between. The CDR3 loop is CASSLQGGHYGYTF. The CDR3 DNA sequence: TGTGCCAGCAGCTTGCAGGGAGGGCACTATGGCTACACCTTC.

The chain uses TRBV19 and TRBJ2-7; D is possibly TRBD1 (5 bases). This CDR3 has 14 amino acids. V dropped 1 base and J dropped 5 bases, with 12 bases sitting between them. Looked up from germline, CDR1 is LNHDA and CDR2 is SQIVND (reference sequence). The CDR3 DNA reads TGTGCCAGTAGTATAGGACAGCGATTTGACGAGCAGTACTTC. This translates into CASSIGQRFDEQYF.

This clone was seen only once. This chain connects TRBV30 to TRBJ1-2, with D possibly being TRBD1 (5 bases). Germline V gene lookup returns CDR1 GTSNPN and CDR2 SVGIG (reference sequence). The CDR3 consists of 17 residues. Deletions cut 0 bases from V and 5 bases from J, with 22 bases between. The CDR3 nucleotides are TGTGCCTGGAGTGTCGGATTTGCAGGGACCGGGGGATATGGCTACACCTTC. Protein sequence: CAWSVGFAGTGGYGYTF.

The CDR3 loop reads CASSYSKQGRTEAFF. The CDR3 nucleotides read TGTGCCAGCAGTTACTCTAAGCAGGGCAGGACTGAAGCTTTCTTT. The chain combines TRBV6-5 with TRBJ1-1, with D possibly matching TRBD1 (5 bases). CDR3 length equals 15 residues. From germline, CDR1 is MNHEY and CDR2 SVGAGI. The V and J ends lost 0 bases and 5 bases respectively, with 13 bases between them.

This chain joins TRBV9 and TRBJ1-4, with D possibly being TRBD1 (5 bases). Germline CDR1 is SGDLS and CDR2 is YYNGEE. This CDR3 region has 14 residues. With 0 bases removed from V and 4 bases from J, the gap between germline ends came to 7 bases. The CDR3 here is CASSVGQSNEKLFF. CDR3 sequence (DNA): TGTGCCAGCAGCGTAGGACAGAGTAATGAAAAACTGTTTTTT.

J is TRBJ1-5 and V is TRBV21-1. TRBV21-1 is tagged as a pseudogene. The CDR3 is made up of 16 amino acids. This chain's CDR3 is CASSQKDVRVNQPQHF. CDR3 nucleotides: TGTGCCAGCAGCCAAAAGGATGTTAGGGTCAATCAGCCCCAGCATTTT.

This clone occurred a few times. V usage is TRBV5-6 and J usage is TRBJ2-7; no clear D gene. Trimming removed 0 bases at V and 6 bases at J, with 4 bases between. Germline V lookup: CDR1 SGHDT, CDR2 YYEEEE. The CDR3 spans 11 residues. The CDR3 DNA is TGTGCCAGCAGCTTGGTCGGCGAGCAGTACTTC. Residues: CASSLVGEQYF.

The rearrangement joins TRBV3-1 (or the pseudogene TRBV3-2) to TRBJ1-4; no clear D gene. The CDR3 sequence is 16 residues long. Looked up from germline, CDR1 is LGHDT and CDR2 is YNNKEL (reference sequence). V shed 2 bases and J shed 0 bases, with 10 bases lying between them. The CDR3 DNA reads TGTGCCAGCAGCCAAATAAGATCGACAACTAATGAAAAACTGTTTTTT. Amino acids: CASSQIRSTTNEKLFF.

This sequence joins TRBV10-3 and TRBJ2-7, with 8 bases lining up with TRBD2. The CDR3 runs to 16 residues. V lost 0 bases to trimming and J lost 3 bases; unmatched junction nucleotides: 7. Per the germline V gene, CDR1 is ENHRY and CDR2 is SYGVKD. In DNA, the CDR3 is TGTGCCATCAGTGAGTCTGGGGCTAGCGGGCACTACGAGCAGTACTTC. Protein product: CAISESGASGHYEQYF.

The CDR3 nucleotides read TGTGCCAGCAGCGTATTCCTATCTGGGACAAGGGAATCAGCCCAGCATTTT. This encodes CASSVFLSGTRESAQHF. V gene TRBV5-6 combines with J gene TRBJ1-5, with D maybe TRBD1 (6 bases). CDR1 and CDR2 (germline): SGHDT, YYEEEE. V gave up 4 bases and J gave up 11 bases, with 28 bases separating them. The CDR3 covers 17 residues.

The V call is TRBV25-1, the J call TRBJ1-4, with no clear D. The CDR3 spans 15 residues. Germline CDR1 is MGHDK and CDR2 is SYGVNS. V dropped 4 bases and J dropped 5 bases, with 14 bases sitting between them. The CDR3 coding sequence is TGTGCCAGCAGTGCCCTGGATGGGTGGAATGAAAAACTGTTTTTT. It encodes CASSALDGWNEKLFF.

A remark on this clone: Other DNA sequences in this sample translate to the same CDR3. CDR3 loop: CASSLDGQPQHF. The CDR3 DNA follows: TGTGCCAGCAGCTTAGACGGGCAGCCCCAGCATTTT. This chain joins TRBV7-2 and TRBJ1-5; D gene ambiguous. Germline-derived CDR1 and CDR2 are SGHTA and FQGNSA. There are 12 residues in the CDR3. V was pared by 1 base and J by 7 bases, with 5 bases between. The full variable domain, completed using reference TRBV7-2 and TRBJ1-5, is GAGVSQSPSNKVTEKGKDVELRCDPISGHTALYWYRQSLGQGLEFLIYFQGNSAPDKSGLPSDRFSAERTGGSVSTLTIQRTQQEDSAVYLCASSLDGQPQHFGDGTRLSIL.

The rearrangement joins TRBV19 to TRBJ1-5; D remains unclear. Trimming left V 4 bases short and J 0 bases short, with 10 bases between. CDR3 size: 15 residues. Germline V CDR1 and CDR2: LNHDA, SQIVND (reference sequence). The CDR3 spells CASSKDGNSNQPQHF. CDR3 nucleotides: TGTGCCAGTAGTAAGGACGGAAATAGCAATCAGCCCCAGCATTTT.

CDR3 coding DNA: TGTGCCAGTAGTCCTGGACAGTGGGGTTTCGGCACTGAAGCTTTCTTT. Protein: CASSPGQWGFGTEAFF. V is TRBV19 and J is TRBJ1-1, with D perhaps TRBD1 (6 bases). Germline V gene sequence: CDR1 LNHDA, CDR2 SQIVND (reference sequence). Trimming took 5 bases from V and 4 from J, leaving 20 bases between them. The CDR3 has 16 residues.

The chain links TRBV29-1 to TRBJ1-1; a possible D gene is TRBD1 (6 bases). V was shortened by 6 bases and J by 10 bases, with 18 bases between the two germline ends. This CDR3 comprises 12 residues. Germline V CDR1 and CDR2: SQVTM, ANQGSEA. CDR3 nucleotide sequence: TGCAGCGTCGGCGACTACAGGGTAGGAGCTTTCTTT. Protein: CSVGDYRVGAFF.

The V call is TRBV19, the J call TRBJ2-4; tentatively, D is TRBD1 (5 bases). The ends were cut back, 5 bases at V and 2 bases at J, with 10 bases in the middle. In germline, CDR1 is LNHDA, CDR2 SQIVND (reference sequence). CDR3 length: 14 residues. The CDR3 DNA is TGTGCCAGTAGTCCTGACAGAACCAAAAACATTCAGTACTTC. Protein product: CASSPDRTKNIQYF. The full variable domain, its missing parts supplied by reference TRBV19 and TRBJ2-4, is DGGITQSPKYLFRKEGQNVTLSCEQNLNHDAMYWYRQDPGQGLRLIYYSQIVNDFQKGDIAEGYSVSREKKESFPLTVTSAQKNPTAFYLCASSPDRTKNIQYFGAGTRLSVL.

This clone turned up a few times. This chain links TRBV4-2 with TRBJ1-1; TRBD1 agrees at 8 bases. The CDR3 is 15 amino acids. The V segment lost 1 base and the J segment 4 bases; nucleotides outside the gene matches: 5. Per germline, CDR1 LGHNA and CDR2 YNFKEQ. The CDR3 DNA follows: TGTGCCAGCAGCCAAGCAGACAGGGGAGGCACTGAAGCTTTCTTT. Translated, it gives CASSQADRGGTEAFF.

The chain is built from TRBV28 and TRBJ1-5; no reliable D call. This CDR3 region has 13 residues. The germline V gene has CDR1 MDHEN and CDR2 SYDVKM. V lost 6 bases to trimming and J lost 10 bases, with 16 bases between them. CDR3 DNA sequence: TGTGCCAGCAGGACGGGTATGATCAGCCCCCAGCATTTT. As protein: CASRTGMISPQHF.

CDR3 protein: CASSLVLMGELFF. In DNA, the CDR3 is TGTGCCAGCAGCTTAGTTCTGATGGGGGAGCTGTTTTTT. V is TRBV7-2 and J is TRBJ2-2; unclear D gene. The V end was cut by 1 base, the J end by 8 bases, with 8 bases between. This CDR3 is 13 amino acids long. Germline V lookup: CDR1 SGHTA, CDR2 FQGNSA. The entire variable domain, with the rest obtained from reference TRBV7-2 and TRBJ2-2, is as follows: GAGVSQSPSNKVTEKGKDVELRCDPISGHTALYWYRQSLGQGLEFLIYFQGNSAPDKSGLPSDRFSAERTGGSVSTLTIQRTQQEDSAVYLCASSLVLMGELFFGEGSRLTVL.

The CDR3 DNA reads TGTGCCTGGAGCCGTTTTTCGTTATCTTCGGGGAAGGGGTACCCTGAAGCTTTCTTT. As protein: CAWSRFSLSSGKGYPEAFF. This sequence joins TRBV30 and TRBJ1-1; perhaps TRBD1 as D (5 bases). V gave up 3 bases and J gave up 6 bases, with 32 bases separating them. Germline-derived CDR1 and CDR2 are GTSNPN and SVGIG (reference sequence). This CDR3 contains 19 residues.

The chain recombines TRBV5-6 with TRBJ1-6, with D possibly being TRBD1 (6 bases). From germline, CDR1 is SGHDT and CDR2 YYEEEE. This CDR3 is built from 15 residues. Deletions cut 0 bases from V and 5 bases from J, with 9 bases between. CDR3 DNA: TGTGCCAGCAGCTTGGGCGGACAGAATAATTCACCCCTCCACTTT. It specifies CASSLGGQNNSPLHF.